These 17 T cell receptor beta chains came from one sample sequenced in a study of cytomegalovirus exposure and HLA in healthy donors. This PCR relied on a set of 60 Vbeta primers and 13 Jbeta primers. TCRdb's table, derived via immunoSEQ multiplex PCR, lists solely in-frame clones and lacks some. The table lists about 84,000 clones, roughly 64% of them singletons, with roughly 15% in the top ten. Sequenced sample: PBMCs. The receptors here all came from a middle-aged woman in good health and CMV-seropositive.

This chain links TRBV28 with TRBJ1-3, with D uncertain. CDR1 and CDR2 from the germline V gene are MDHEN and SYDVKM. This CDR3 comprises 16 residues. Trimming removed 7 bases from V and 0 bases from J, with 16 bases in between. CDR3 DNA: TGTGCCAGCACCATCACCCTCGCAGGCTCTGGAAACACCATATATTTT. It encodes CASTITLAGSGNTIYF.

This clone was found once. The chain links TRBV19 to TRBJ2-3, with D unclear. CDR1 is LNHDA and CDR2 is SQIVND in the germline V gene (reference sequence). This CDR3 is built from 11 residues. Trimming shortened V by 4 bases and J by 4 bases, and 3 bases separated the two germline ends. This CDR3 reads CASSRADTQYF. As DNA, the CDR3 is TGTGCCAGTAGTAGAGCAGATACGCAGTATTTT. The full variable domain, with the rest looked up from reference TRBV19 and TRBJ2-3, is DGGITQSPKYLFRKEGQNVTLSCEQNLNHDAMYWYRQDPGQGLRLIYYSQIVNDFQKGDIAEGYSVSREKKESFPLTVTSAQKNPTAFYLCASSRADTQYFGPGTRLTVL.

The V call is TRBV19, the J call TRBJ2-1; the match to TRBD2 covers 10 bases. The V segment lost 3 bases and the J segment 0 bases; nucleotides outside the gene matches: 5. This CDR3 contains 17 residues. In germline, CDR1 is LNHDA, CDR2 SQIVND (reference sequence). The CDR3 loop is CASSIGAGGFSYNEQFF. The CDR3 DNA follows: TGTGCCAGTAGTATTGGAGCGGGAGGGTTCTCCTACAATGAGCAGTTCTTC.

The CDR3 region has the DNA TGTGCCAGCAGTTCTTCTCCGTTAATTCAGCCCCAGCATTTT. Its translation: CASSSSPLIQPQHF. The V call is TRBV27, the J call TRBJ1-5, with D unclear. The CDR3 covers 14 residues. With 4 bases removed from V and 6 bases from J, the gap between germline ends came to 13 bases. Germline assignment: CDR1 MNHEY and CDR2 SMNVEV (reference sequence).

The chain is built from TRBV5-1 and TRBJ2-3; 8 bases agree with TRBD1. The CDR3 length is 15 residues. V trimming: 4 bases; J trimming: 2 bases; junction bases outside the gene matches: 6. Germline assignment: CDR1 SGHRS and CDR2 YFSETQ. The CDR3 nucleotides are TGCGCCAGCAGCCCAAGGACAGGGACCACAGATACGCAGTATTTT. This gives the protein CASSPRTGTTDTQYF.

The count of this clone is one. The rearrangement joins TRBV4-1 to TRBJ2-7, with 10 positions matching TRBD2. Germline lookup yields CDR1 MGHRA and CDR2 YSYEKL. V trimming: 4 bases; J trimming: 2 bases; junction bases outside the gene matches: 5. The CDR3 length is 15 residues. The CDR3 region has the DNA TGCGCCAGCAGCCCCTCCGGGACTAGCGCCTACGAGCAGTACTTC. Its translation is CASSPSGTSAYEQYF.

This clone was observed a handful of times. The chain recombines TRBV7-9 with TRBJ1-1, with 8 bases that match TRBD1. Germline values: CDR1 SEHNR, CDR2 FQNEAQ (reference sequence). The CDR3 is 18 residues long. Trimming cost V 5 bases and J 0 bases; bases outside gene matches: 14. CDR3 sequence reads: CASSPRPGQGRVNTEAFF. CDR3 coding DNA: TGTGCCAGCAGCCCCAGACCTGGACAGGGTAGGGTGAACACTGAAGCTTTCTTT.

This chain joins TRBV13 and TRBJ1-1; D not certain. CDR1 and CDR2 (germline): PRHDT, FYEKMQ (reference sequence). The CDR3 totals 14 residues. V was pared by 2 bases and J by 1 base, with 8 bases between. The CDR3 sequence: CASSLWRANTEAFF. CDR3 nucleotides: TGTGCCAGCAGCTTATGGAGGGCGAACACTGAAGCTTTCTTT.

The chain employs TRBV4-3 and TRBJ2-7, with D possibly TRBD1 on 6 matching bases. From germline, CDR1 is LGHNA and CDR2 YSLEER. Trimming took 0 bases from V and 1 from J, leaving 13 bases between them. The CDR3 length is 16 residues. As DNA, the CDR3 is TGCGCCAGCAGCCAAGACTCCTGGACAGTTTCCTACGAGCAGTACTTC. Amino acid sequence: CASSQDSWTVSYEQYF.

The chain is built from TRBV27 and TRBJ1-5, with D perhaps TRBD1 (5 bases). CDR1 is MNHEY, CDR2 SMNVEV, per germline (reference sequence). The CDR3 runs 16 residues. V shed 5 bases and J shed 1 base, with 15 bases lying between them. The CDR3 loop is CASSRRWGDSNQPQHF. The CDR3 DNA sequence: TGTGCCAGCAGTCGACGATGGGGGGACAGCAATCAGCCCCAGCATTTT.

The chain links TRBV18 to TRBJ2-6, with D tentatively TRBD1 (6 bases). In germline, CDR1 is KGHSH, CDR2 LQKENI. CDR3 length: 18 residues. V dropped 0 bases and J dropped 0 bases, with 12 bases sitting between them. The CDR3 region is CASSPPRGARSGANVLTF. Written as DNA, the CDR3 is TGTGCCAGCTCACCACCCAGGGGAGCCCGCTCTGGGGCCAACGTCCTGACTTTC.

Notes on this clone: The sample carries other DNA sequences with the same CDR3. This chain uses TRBV9 with TRBJ2-7; D not resolved. The CDR3 loop spans 14 amino acids. Looked up from germline, CDR1 is SGDLS and CDR2 is YYNGEE. The ends were cut back, 0 bases at V and 1 base at J, with 8 bases in the middle. The CDR3 here is CASSVDGRSYEQYF. CDR3 DNA sequence: TGTGCCAGCAGCGTAGACGGCAGGTCCTACGAGCAGTACTTC.

This clone has only a few counts. V is TRBV18 and J is TRBJ1-2; 10 bases match TRBD1. The CDR3 loop spans 16 amino acids. J was trimmed by 4 bases and V by 2 bases; bases with no gene match: 7. Per germline, CDR1 KGHSH and CDR2 LQKENI. CDR3 sequence reads: CASSPSTGGEGYGYTF. The DNA of the CDR3 is TGTGCCAGCTCACCATCGACAGGGGGCGAAGGCTATGGCTACACCTTC.

The chain couples TRBV5-4 to TRBJ2-3; 9 nucleotides match TRBD2. From germline, CDR1 is SGHNT and CDR2 YYREEE (reference sequence). Unmatched junction bases numbered 7, after V lost 1 base and J lost 4 bases. The CDR3 runs to 16 residues. The CDR3 nucleotides are TGTGCCAGCAGCTTGATCGCGGGAGGGCCCCCAGATACGCAGTATTTT. This encodes CASSLIAGGPPDTQYF.

The chain links TRBV4-3 to TRBJ1-1, with TRBD1 matching 8 bases. The CDR3 totals 16 residues. The V segment lost 4 bases and the J segment 3 bases; nucleotides outside the gene matches: 10. The V gene's germline CDR1 is LGHNA and CDR2 YSLEER. The CDR3 here is CASSPTGGNWDTEAFF. DNA for the CDR3: TGCGCCAGCAGCCCCACAGGGGGGAACTGGGACACTGAAGCTTTCTTT.

The V gene is TRBV18, the J gene TRBJ1-1; no firm D call. Trimming took 2 bases from V and 2 from J, leaving 18 bases between them. Germline values: CDR1 KGHSH, CDR2 LQKENI. CDR3 size: 17 residues. CDR3: CASSPRVNQLANTEAFF. The DNA of the CDR3 is TGTGCCAGCTCACCAAGGGTTAATCAGCTAGCCAACACTGAAGCTTTCTTT.

This clone appeared a few times. The chain combines TRBV6-5 with TRBJ2-1; TRBD2 is a possible D gene (6 bases). V lost 0 bases to trimming and J lost 3 bases, with 12 bases between them. Germline CDR1 MNHEY, CDR2 SVGAGI. The length of the CDR3 is 16 residues. CDR3 sequence reads: CASSYSLQRVYNEQFF. The CDR3 nucleotides are TGTGCCAGCAGTTACTCGTTACAGCGGGTCTACAATGAGCAGTTCTTC.